This T cell receptor (beta chain) was recovered during a study of shared clonotypes between healthy human individuals. Findings and caveats of the study: Inspection by rarefaction showed sorted-subset sequencing to be incomplete despite large depth.

CDR3 length: 16 residues. Germline assignment: CDR1 MGHDK and CDR2 SYGVNS. V was clipped by 5 bases and J by 9 bases; unmatched bases: 15. All donors were healthy HIV-negative adults lacking recent acute infections or vaccinations. Adult Caucasians living in Nashville, Tennessee made up all of the donors. A split of CD4+ cells into CD45RA+ naive and CD45RA-negative memory subsets was performed. Clones were read by immunoSEQ multiplex PCR, and TCRdb kept only the in-frame ones, dropping some. The data show about a million clones, more than 60% seen once. Comment on this clone: Its target is unknown.

The V call is TRBV25-1, the J call TRBJ2-1; 8 bases map to TRBD2. What was sequenced was memory CD4+ T cells sorted from blood. Documented subset: CD45RA-negative fraction. The receptor was derived from a man between 18 and 29 years old in good health. DNA for the CDR3: TGTGCCAGCAGTTCTCCACGGGGGGGCGTGTGGAGTGAGCAGTTCTTC. It yields the protein CASSSPRGGVWSEQFF.